This T cell receptor (beta chain) was obtained from a study of T cell responses to AZD1222 COVID-19 vaccine. Study-wide findings and caveats: Unmutated variant regions are reportedly targeted by nearly half of spike-specific TCRs. There were vaccine-associated CD4 TCRs across spike, dominant at 160-218 and 743-854.

Using immunoSEQ multiplex PCR, the repertoire was profiled, and TCRdb retains in-frame clones only, with some absent. The sample lists approximately 150,000 clones, 87% occurring once. A word on this clone: What it recognizes is unknown.

CDR1 is MDHEN and CDR2 is SYDVKM in the germline V gene. This CDR3 is built from 15 residues. V dropped 3 bases and J dropped 7; count of bases not matched to a gene: 5. The starting material was peripheral blood, obtained on day 0 of AZD1222 vaccination. V gene TRBV28 combines with J gene TRBJ2-1, with 11 bases fitting TRBD2. The sequence came from an adult in good health. Here the CDR3 reads CASSFVRTSGNEQFF. Here the CDR3 DNA reads TGTGCCAGCAGTTTCGTCCGGACTAGCGGGAATGAGCAGTTCTTC.